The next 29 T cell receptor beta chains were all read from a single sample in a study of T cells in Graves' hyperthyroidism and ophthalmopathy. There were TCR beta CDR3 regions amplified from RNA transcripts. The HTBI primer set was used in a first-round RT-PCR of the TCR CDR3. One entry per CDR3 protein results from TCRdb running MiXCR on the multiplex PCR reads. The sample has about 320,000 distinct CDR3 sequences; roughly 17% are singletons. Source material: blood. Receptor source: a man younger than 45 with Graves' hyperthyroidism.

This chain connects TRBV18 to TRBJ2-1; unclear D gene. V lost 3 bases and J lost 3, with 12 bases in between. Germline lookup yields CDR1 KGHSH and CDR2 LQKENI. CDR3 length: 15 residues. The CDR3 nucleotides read TGTGCCAGCTCACCTAACGATTTCGTCTACAATGAGCAGTTCTTC. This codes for CASSPNDFVYNEQFF.

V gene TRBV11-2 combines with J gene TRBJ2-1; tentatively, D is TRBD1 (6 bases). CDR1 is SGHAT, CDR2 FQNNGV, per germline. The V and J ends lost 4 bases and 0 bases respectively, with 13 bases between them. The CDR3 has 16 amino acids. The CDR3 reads CASSSVDRSSYNEQFF. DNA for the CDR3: TGTGCCAGCAGCTCCGTGGACAGAAGCTCCTACAATGAGCAGTTCTTC.

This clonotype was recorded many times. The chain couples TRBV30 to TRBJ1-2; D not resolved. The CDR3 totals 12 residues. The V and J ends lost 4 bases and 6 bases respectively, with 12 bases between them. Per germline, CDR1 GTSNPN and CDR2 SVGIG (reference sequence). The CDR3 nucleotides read TGTGCCTGGATGATGGTCGGGGATGGCTACACCTTC. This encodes CAWMMVGDGYTF. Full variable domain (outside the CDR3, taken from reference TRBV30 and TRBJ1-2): SQTIHQWPATLVQPVGSPLSLECTVEGTSNPNLYWYRQAAGRGLQLLFYSVGIGQISSEVPQNLSASRPQDRQFILSSKKLLLSDSGFYLCAWMMVGDGYTFGSGTRLTVV.

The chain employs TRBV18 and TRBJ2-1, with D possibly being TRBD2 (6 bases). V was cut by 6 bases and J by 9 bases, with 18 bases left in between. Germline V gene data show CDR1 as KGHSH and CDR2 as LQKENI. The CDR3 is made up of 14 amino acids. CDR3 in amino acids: CASSPGSEDGEQFF. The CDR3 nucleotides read TGTGCCAGCTCCCCCGGGAGTGAGGACGGTGAGCAGTTCTTC.

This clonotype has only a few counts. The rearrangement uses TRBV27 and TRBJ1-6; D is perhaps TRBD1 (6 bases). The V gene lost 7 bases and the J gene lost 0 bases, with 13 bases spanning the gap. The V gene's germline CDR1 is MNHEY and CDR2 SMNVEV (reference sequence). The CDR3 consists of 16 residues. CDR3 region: CASTRTALSYNSPLHF. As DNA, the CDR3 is TGTGCCAGCACCCGGACAGCCCTCTCCTATAATTCACCCCTCCACTTT.

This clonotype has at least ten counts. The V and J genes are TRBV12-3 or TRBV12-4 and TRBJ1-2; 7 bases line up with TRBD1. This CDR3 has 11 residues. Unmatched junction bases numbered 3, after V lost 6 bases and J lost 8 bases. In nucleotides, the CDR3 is TGTGCCAGCAGCACAGGGGAAGGCTACACCTTC. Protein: CASSTGEGYTF.

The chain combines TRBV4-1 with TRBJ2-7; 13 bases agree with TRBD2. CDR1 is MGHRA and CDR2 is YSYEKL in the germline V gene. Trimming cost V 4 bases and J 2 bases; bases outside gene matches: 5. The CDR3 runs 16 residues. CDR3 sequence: CASSPGLAGAAYEQYF. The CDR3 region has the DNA TGCGCCAGCAGCCCCGGACTAGCGGGAGCAGCCTACGAGCAGTACTTC.

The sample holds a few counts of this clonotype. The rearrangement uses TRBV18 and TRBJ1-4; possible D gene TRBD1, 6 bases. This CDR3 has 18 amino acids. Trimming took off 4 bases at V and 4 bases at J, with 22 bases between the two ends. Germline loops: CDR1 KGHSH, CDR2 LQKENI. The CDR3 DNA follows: TGTGCCAGCTCACGTTGGGGGATCGAACAGGGTCTTAATGAAAAACTGTTTTTT. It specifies CASSRWGIEQGLNEKLFF.

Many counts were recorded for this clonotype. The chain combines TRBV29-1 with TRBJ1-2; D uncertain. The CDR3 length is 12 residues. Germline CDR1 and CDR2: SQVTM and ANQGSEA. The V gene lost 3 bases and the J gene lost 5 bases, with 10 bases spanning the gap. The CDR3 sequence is CSVDSAFYGYTF. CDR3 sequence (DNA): TGCAGCGTTGACTCAGCATTTTATGGCTACACCTTC.

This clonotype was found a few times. The CDR3 DNA follows: TGTGCCAGCAGGAAACAGGGTTCAGGCTACACCTTC. It codes for CASRKQGSGYTF. The chain combines TRBV6-1 with TRBJ1-2; possible D gene TRBD1, 6 bases. Germline V gene lookup returns CDR1 MNHNS and CDR2 SASEGT. The CDR3 is 12 residues long. Trimming took off 6 bases at V and 8 bases at J, with 13 bases between the two ends.

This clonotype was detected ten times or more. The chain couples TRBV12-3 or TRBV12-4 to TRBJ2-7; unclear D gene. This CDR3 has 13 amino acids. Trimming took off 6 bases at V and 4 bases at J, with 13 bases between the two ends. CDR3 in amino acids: CASSLLPEYEQYF. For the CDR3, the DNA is TGTGCCAGCAGCTTACTCCCGGAGTACGAGCAGTACTTC.

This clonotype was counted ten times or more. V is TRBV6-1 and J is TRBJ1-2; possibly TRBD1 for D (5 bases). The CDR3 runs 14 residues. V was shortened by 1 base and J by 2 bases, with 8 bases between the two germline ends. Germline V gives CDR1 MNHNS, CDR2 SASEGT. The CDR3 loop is CASSEGGTNYGYTF. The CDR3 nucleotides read TGTGCCAGCAGTGAAGGCGGGACCAACTATGGCTACACCTTC.

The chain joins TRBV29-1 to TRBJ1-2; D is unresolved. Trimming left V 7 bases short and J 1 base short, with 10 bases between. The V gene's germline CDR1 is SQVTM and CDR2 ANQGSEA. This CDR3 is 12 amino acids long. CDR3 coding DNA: TGCAGCGGGTTGGGATTTAACTATGGCTACACCTTC. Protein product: CSGLGFNYGYTF.

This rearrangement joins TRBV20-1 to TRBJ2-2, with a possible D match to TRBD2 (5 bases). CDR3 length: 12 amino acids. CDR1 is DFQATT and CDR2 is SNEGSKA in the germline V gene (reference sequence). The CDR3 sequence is CRAGVTTGELFF. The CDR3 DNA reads TGCAGGGCCGGGGTGACAACCGGGGAGCTGTTTTTT.

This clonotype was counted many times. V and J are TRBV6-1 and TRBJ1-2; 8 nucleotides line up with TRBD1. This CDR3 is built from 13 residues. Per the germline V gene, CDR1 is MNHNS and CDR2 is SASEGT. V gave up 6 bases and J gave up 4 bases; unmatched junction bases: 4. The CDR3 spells CASSDGQGYGYTF. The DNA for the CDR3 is TGTGCCAGCAGCGACGGACAGGGCTATGGCTACACCTTC.

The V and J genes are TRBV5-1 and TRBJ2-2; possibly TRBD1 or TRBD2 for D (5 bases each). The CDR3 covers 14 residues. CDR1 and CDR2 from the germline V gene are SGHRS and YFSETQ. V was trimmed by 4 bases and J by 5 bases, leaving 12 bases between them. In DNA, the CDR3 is TGCGCCAGCAGCGCCGGGACCTTTACCGGGGAGCTGTTTTTT. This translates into CASSAGTFTGELFF. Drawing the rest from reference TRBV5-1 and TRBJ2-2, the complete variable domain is KAGVTQTPRYLIKTRGQQVTLSCSPISGHRSVSWYQQTPGQGLQFLFEYFSETQRNKGNFPGRFSGRQFSNSRSEMNVSTLELGDSALYLCASSAGTFTGELFFGEGSRLTVL.

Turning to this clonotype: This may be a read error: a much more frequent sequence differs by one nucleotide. The CDR3 DNA is TGTGCCAGCAGCTTAGCCCGACTAGCCCAAGAGACCCGGTACTTC. Amino acid sequence: CASSLARLAQETRYF. This chain joins TRBV7-9 and TRBJ2-5, with 7 nucleotides matching TRBD2. Germline CDR1 is SEHNR and CDR2 is FQNEAQ (reference sequence). The CDR3 is 15 residues long. The whole variable domain, remainder taken from reference TRBV7-9 and TRBJ2-5, is DTGVSQNPRHKITKRGQNVTFRCDPISEHNRLYWYRQTLGQGPEFLTYFQNEAQLEKSRLLSDRFSAERPKGSFSTLEIQRTEQGDSAMYLCASSLARLAQETRYFGPGTRLLVL.

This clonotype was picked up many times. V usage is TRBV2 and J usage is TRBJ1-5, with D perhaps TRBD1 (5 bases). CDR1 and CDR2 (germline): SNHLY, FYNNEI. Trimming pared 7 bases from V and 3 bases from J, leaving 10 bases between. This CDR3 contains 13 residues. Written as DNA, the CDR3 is TGTGCCAGCATGGGGCAGTTCAATCAGCCCCAGCATTTT. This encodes CASMGQFNQPQHF.

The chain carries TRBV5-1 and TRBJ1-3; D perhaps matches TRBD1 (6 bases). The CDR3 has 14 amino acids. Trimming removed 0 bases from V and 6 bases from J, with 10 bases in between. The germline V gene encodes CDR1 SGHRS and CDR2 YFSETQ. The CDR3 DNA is TGCGCCAGCAGCTTGGAAGGGGGGCAAAACACCATATATTTT. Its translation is CASSLEGGQNTIYF. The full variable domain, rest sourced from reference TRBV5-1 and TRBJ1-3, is KAGVTQTPRYLIKTRGQQVTLSCSPISGHRSVSWYQQTPGQGLQFLFEYFSETQRNKGNFPGRFSGRQFSNSRSEMNVSTLELGDSALYLCASSLEGGQNTIYFGEGSWLTVV.

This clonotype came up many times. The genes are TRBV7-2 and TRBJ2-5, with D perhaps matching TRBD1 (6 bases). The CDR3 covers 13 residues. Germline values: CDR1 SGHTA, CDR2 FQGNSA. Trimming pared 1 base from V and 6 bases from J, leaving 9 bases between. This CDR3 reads CASSLEGDQTQYF. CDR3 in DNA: TGTGCCAGCAGCTTAGAGGGGGACCAGACCCAGTACTTC.

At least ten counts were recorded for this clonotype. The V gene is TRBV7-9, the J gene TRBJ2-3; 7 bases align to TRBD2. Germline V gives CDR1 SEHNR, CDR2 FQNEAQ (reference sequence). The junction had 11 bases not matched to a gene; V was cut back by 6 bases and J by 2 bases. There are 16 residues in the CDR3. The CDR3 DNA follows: TGTGCCAGCAGGCTTAGGGTGGCGGGAGACACAGATACGCAGTATTTT. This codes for CASRLRVAGDTDTQYF. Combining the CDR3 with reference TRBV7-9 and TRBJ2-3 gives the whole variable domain DTGVSQNPRHKITKRGQNVTFRCDPISEHNRLYWYRQTLGQGPEFLTYFQNEAQLEKSRLLSDRFSAERPKGSFSTLEIQRTEQGDSAMYLCASRLRVAGDTDTQYFGPGTRLTVL.

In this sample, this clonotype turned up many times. The CDR3: CASSLVGKNTEAFF. For the CDR3, the DNA is TGTGCCAGCAGTTTAGTGGGGAAGAACACTGAAGCTTTCTTT. V usage is TRBV12-3 or TRBV12-4 and J usage is TRBJ1-1; D is ambiguous. V lost 1 base and J lost 1, with 7 bases in between. The CDR3 has 14 amino acids.

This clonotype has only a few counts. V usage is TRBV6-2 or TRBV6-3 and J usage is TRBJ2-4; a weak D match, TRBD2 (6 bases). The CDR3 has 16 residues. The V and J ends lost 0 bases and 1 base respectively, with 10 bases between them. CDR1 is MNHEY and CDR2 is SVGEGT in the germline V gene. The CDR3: CASSYSWEVAKNIQYF. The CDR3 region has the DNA TGTGCCAGCAGTTACTCTTGGGAGGTGGCCAAAAACATTCAGTACTTC.

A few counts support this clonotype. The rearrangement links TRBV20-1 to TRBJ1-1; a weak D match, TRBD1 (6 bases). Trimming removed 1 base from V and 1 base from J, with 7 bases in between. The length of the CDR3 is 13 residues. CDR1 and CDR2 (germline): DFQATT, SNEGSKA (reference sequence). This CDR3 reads CSARGGPNTEAFF. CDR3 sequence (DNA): TGCAGTGCTAGAGGGGGGCCGAACACTGAAGCTTTCTTT.

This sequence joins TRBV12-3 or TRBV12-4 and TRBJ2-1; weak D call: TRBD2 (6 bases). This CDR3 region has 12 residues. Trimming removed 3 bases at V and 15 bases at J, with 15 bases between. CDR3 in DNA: TGTGCCAGCAGTTTTTACCCGGGAGTCCTGTTCTTC. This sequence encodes CASSFYPGVLFF.

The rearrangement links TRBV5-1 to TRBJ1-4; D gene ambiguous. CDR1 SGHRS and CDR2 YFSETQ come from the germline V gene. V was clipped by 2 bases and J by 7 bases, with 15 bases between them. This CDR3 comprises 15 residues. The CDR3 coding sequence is TGCGCCAGCAGCTTATCCGACCCGAAAGGTGAAAAACTGTTTTTT. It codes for CASSLSDPKGEKLFF.

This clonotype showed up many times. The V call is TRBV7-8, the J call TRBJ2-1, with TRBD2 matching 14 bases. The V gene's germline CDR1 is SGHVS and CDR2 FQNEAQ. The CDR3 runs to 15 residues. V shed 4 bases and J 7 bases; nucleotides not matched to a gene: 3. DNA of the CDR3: TGTGCCAGCAGCTGGACTAGCGGGAGGTTTAATGAGCAGTTCTTC. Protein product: CASSWTSGRFNEQFF.

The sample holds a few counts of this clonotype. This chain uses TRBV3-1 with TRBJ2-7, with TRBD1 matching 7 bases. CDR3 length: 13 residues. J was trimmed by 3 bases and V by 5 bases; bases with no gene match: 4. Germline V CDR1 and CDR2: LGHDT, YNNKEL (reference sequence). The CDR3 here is CASSKRTGYEQYF. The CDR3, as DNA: TGTGCCAGCAGCAAAAGGACAGGCTACGAGCAGTACTTC.

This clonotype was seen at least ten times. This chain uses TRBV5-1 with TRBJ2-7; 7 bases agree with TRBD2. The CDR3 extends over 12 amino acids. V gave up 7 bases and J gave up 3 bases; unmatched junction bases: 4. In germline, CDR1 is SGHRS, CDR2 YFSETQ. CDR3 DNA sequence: TGCGCCAGCCGGGGGGACTTCTACGAGCAGTACTTC. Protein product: CASRGDFYEQYF.